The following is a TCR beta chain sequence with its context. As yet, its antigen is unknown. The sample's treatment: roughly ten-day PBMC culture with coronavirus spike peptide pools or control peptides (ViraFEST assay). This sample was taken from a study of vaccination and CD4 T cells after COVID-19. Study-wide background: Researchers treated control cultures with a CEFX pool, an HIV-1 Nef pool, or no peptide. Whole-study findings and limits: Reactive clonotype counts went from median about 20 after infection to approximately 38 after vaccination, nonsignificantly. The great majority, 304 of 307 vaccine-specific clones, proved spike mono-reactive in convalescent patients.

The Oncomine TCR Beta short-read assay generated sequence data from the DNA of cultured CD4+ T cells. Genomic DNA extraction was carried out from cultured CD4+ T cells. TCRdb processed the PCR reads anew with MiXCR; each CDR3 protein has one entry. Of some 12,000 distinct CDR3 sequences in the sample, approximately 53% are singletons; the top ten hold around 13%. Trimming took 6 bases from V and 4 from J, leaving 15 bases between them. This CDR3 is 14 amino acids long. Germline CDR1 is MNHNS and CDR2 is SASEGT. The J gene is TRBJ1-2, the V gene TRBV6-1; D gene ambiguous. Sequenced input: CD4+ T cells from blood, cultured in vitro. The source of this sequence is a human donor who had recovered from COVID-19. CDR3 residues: CASRSRSSLYGYTF. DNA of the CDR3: TGTGCCAGCAGATCCCGGTCATCACTCTATGGCTACACCTTC.